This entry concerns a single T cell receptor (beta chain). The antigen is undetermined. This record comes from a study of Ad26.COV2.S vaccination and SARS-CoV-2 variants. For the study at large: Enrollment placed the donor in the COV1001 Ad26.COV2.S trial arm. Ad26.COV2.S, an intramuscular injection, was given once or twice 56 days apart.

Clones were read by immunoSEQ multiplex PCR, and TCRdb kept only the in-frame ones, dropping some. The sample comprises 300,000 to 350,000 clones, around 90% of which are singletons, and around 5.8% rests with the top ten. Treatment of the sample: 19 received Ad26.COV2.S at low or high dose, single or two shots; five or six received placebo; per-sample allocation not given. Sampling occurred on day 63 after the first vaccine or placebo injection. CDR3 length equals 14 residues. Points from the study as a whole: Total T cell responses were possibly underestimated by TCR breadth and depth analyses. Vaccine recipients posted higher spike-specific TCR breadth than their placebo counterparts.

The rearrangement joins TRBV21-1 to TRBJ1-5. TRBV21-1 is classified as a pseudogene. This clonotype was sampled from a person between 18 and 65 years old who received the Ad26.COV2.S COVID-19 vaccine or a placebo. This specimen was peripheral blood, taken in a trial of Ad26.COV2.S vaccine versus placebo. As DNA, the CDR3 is TGTGCCAGCGTGGGGTGGGTTCACAATCAGCCCCAGCATTTT. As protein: CASVGWVHNQPQHF.